The clone carrying this T cell receptor (beta chain) occurred a few times. Its antigen is unknown. A single record per CDR3 protein comes from TCRdb applying MiXCR to the reads. The sample lists roughly 730,000 distinct CDR3 sequences, about 33% seen once, with 18% in the top ten. This entry comes from a study of T cell repertoires in cytomegalovirus infection. Study results and caveats: Clonotypes of TCR beta that were HLA-C-restricted and CMV-specific dominated the ex vivo response.

The CDR3 spans 15 residues. Germline V CDR1 and CDR2: MNHEY, SVGEGT. Germline trimming cut 6 bases from V and 2 bases from J; bases unmatched to any gene: 5. The source is a human donor in good health (CMV status not recorded). Some clones in this sample may be carry-over from other donors' samples. The sample consisted of cultured PBMCs, taken from culture after CMV antigen stimulation. The genes are TRBV6-2 or TRBV6-3 and TRBJ2-5, with 11 bases identical to TRBD2. The CDR3 loop reads CASRRWTSGQETQYF. The CDR3 DNA reads TGTGCCAGCAGGCGATGGACTAGCGGGCAAGAGACCCAGTACTTC.